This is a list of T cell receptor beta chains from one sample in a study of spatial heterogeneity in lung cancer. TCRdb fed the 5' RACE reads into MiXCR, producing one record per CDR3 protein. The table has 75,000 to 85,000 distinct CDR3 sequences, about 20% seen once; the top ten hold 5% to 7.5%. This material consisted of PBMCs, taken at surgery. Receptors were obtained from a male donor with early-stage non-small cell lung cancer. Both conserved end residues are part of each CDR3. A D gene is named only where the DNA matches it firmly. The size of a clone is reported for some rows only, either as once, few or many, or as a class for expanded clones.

TGCGCCAGCAGCCTTAAGGAGGGTACTGAAGCTTTCTTT | CASSLKEGTEAFF | - | TRBV4-3 | - | TRBJ1-1
TGTGCCAGCACCTACCCTAGCGGGGAGCAGTTCTTC | CASTYPSGEQFF | many | TRBV28 | TRBD2 | TRBJ2-1
TGCAGCGTTGAAGCGACATTCGGAACTGAAGCTTTCTTT | CSVEATFGTEAFF | - | TRBV29-1 | - | TRBJ1-1
TGTGCCACCAACCGACCCGGGGCAGATACGCAGTATTTT | CATNRPGADTQYF | - | TRBV24-1 | - | TRBJ2-3
TGTGCCAGCAGCCGAGGTTCTTTCGAAAAACTGTTTTTT | CASSRGSFEKLFF | many | TRBV4-2 | - | TRBJ1-4
TGTGCCAGCACTCGGACAGGAGACTATGGCTACACCTTC | CASTRTGDYGYTF | - | TRBV21-1 | - | TRBJ1-2
TGTGCCAGCAGTTTCGGGGGAAGCAATCAGCCCCAGCATTTT | CASSFGGSNQPQHF | few | TRBV28 | - | TRBJ1-5
TGTGCCAGTACCGGATCCGGTTTTGCTTCACCCCTCCACTTT | CASTGSGFASPLHF | many | TRBV27 | - | TRBJ1-6
TGCGCCAGCAGCACCGGGACTAGCGGGGTTCTAATGGAGCAGTACTTC | CASSTGTSGVLMEQYF | many | TRBV5-1 | TRBD2 | TRBJ2-7
TGCAGCGTTGAGGTGGCACACGAGCAGTACTTC | CSVEVAHEQYF | - | TRBV29-1 | - | TRBJ2-7
TGTGCCAGCAGCCAAGAAGGACAGGGTAATGAAAAACTGTTTTTT | CASSQEGQGNEKLFF | - | TRBV4-2 | TRBD1 | TRBJ1-4
TGTGCCAGCTCACCTCAACAGGAACGCTATGGCTACACCTTC | CASSPQQERYGYTF | - | TRBV18 | - | TRBJ1-2
TGTGCCAGCAGCGTACTTGGGGAGACCCAGTACTTC | CASSVLGETQYF | - | TRBV9 | - | TRBJ2-5
TGCGCCAGCAGCTTGGACCAGGGGCTCGAAGCTTTCTTT | CASSLDQGLEAFF | - | TRBV5-1 | - | TRBJ1-1
TGTGCCAGCAGTGCCGGGACAGGGTTTTCTGAAGCTTTCTTT | CASSAGTGFSEAFF | many | TRBV6-5 | TRBD1 | TRBJ1-1
TGTGCCACCGGGGGGACTAGCGGGAGTATCGACGAGCAGTACTTC | CATGGTSGSIDEQYF | many | TRBV10-3 | TRBD2 | TRBJ2-7
TGTGCCTGGAGTGTAGGGGCGCGCAATGAGCAGTTCTTC | CAWSVGARNEQFF | few | TRBV30 | - | TRBJ2-1
TGCAGTGCTGGCCAGGACAGGGACGGAAACATTCAGTACTTC | CSAGQDRDGNIQYF | - | TRBV20-1 | TRBD1 | TRBJ2-4
TGTGCCTGGAGTTCCGGGACAGGCAATCAGCCCCAGCATTTT | CAWSSGTGNQPQHF | few | TRBV30 | TRBD1 | TRBJ1-5
TGTGCCAGCAGCCAAGTACAGGAACGGATTCAGCCCCAGCATTTT | CASSQVQERIQPQHF | - | TRBV16 | - | TRBJ1-5
TGTGCCAGCAGTTTCGGGACTTGGAACACCGGGGAGCTGTTTTTT | CASSFGTWNTGELFF | - | TRBV27 | - | TRBJ2-2
TGTGCCAGCAGCTGGGGACGATCGGGTACCCAGTACTTC | CASSWGRSGTQYF | - | TRBV7-2 | - | TRBJ2-5
TGTGCCAGCAGCCTGGGACTAGCGGTCACCTTCAATGAGCAGTTCTTC | CASSLGLAVTFNEQFF | - | TRBV3-1 | TRBD2 | TRBJ2-1
TGTGCCAGCAGCCAAATTGGGACTAGCGGCTCGAATGAGCAGTTCTTC | CASSQIGTSGSNEQFF | - | TRBV4-2 | TRBD2 | TRBJ2-1
TGTGCCTGGTCGAGGGGGGAAGACAGAAACACCATATATTTT | CAWSRGEDRNTIYF | - | TRBV30 | - | TRBJ1-3
TGTGCCAGCAGCGTAGATCCTAGCGGGGGCCTCCAAGAGACCCAGTACTTC | CASSVDPSGGLQETQYF | few | TRBV9 | TRBD2 | TRBJ2-5
TGTGCCAGCAGCCCCGGGGAGGGTGGAGAGACCCAGTACTTC | CASSPGEGGETQYF | few | TRBV12-3/TRBV12-4 | TRBD2 | TRBJ2-5
TGTGCCACCAGCAGACAGGGGTTTGGGGCCAACGTCCTGACTTTC | CATSRQGFGANVLTF | - | TRBV15 | - | TRBJ2-6
TGTGCCACGAGGCTCGAATGGGGCGCTGAAGCTTTCTTT | CATRLEWGAEAFF | few | TRBV24-1 | - | TRBJ1-1
TGTGCCAGCAGCTACGGGACGAACAATGAGCAGTTCTTC | CASSYGTNNEQFF | few | TRBV3-1 | - | TRBJ2-1
TGTGCCAGCAGTAACGTGGGCTCTGGAAACACCATATATTTT | CASSNVGSGNTIYF | - | TRBV27 | - | TRBJ1-3
TGTGCCAGCAGTGAGGTACAGGGTGGCTATGGCTACACCTTC | CASSEVQGGYGYTF | many | TRBV6-1 | - | TRBJ1-2
TGCAGCGTTGAATACCCTACTGGCTCCTACAATGAGCAGTTCTTC | CSVEYPTGSYNEQFF | many | TRBV29-1 | - | TRBJ2-1
TGTGCCAGCAGCCCGGGACTAGGCTCCTACAATGAGCAGTTCTTC | CASSPGLGSYNEQFF | - | TRBV5-4 | TRBD2 | TRBJ2-1
TGTGCCAGCAGATTGGGGGCGGAAAATACGCAGTATTTT | CASRLGAENTQYF | - | TRBV28 | - | TRBJ2-3
TGTGCCAGCTATACCGGGACTAGCGGGATAGAGACCCAGTACTTC | CASYTGTSGIETQYF | few | TRBV5-5 | TRBD2 | TRBJ2-5
TGTGCCAGTACCGTTTCGGGACGTACAACTAATGAAAAACTGTTTTTT | CASTVSGRTTNEKLFF | few | TRBV19 | - | TRBJ1-4
TGTGCCAGCAAAGGGACTAGCTCCTACAATGAGCAGTTCTTC | CASKGTSSYNEQFF | few | TRBV2 | TRBD2 | TRBJ2-1
TGTGCCAGCAGCCCCCGGATGCAGCTTTCGAACACCGGGGAGCTGTTTTTT | CASSPRMQLSNTGELFF | - | TRBV9 | - | TRBJ2-2
TGTGCCAGCAGCCGTGGGTATGGGTCAGACTCTGGGGCCAACGTCCTGACTTTC | CASSRGYGSDSGANVLTF | many | TRBV5-8 | - | TRBJ2-6
TGTGCCAGCAGCTTTGGCACGGGACCCCTAACCCCAGATACGCAGTATTTT | CASSFGTGPLTPDTQYF | - | TRBV3-1 | - | TRBJ2-3